This TCR beta chain came from a study of T cell repertoires in cytomegalovirus infection. Findings of the study overall: CMV carriers having the relevant HLA were flagged by cumulative public TCR beta family frequency.

On this clonotype itself: Its antigen remains unknown.

TCRdb re-analysed the reads in MiXCR, keeping a single row per CDR3 protein. The sample consists of around 710,000 distinct CDR3 sequences, 25% to 35% of them appearing once. This CDR3 is built from 12 residues. Trimming removed 1 base from V and 8 bases from J, with 6 bases in between. Germline CDR1 is SGHVS and CDR2 is FNYEAQ. The TCR originated in a human donor in good health (CMV status not recorded). Some clones in this sample may be carry-over from other donors' samples. Sequencing used cultured CD8+ T cells from PBMCs, obtained from culture after CMV antigen stimulation. The rearrangement joins TRBV7-6 to TRBJ2-4; a weak D match, TRBD2 (6 bases). CDR3 DNA sequence: TGTGCCAGCAGCTTAGGCGGGGACATTCAGTACTTC. Translating it yields CASSLGGDIQYF.